A selection of T cell receptor beta chains follows, all from one sample in a study of metastatic and nonmetastatic thyroid tumors. Using MiXCR, TCRdb reanalyzed the PCR reads. The table lists tens of thousands of clones, 16% of them singletons, with approximately 20% in the top ten. Sequencing was carried out using blood. Receptors originate from a female donor with papillary thyroid cancer or a benign thyroid nodule (not recorded which). Some clones in this sample may be carry-over from other donors' samples. Each CDR3 is given with its conserved first and last residue. A D gene is named only where the DNA matches it firmly. Size values are once, few and many counts, or a class for expanded clones, and some rows have none.

abundance	v_gene	d_gene	j_gene	CDR3aa	CDR3nt
many	TRBV18	-	TRBJ2-3	CASSAGTQGDTQYF	TGTGCCAGCTCAGCCGGGACCCAGGGGGATACGCAGTATTTT
many	TRBV11-2	TRBD1	TRBJ2-7	CASSLDTLSRTGPGYEQYF	TGTGCCAGCAGCTTAGATACCCTTAGCCGGACAGGGCCGGGCTACGAGCAGTACTTC
-	TRBV20-1	TRBD2	TRBJ2-1	CSARYGTRASDELFF	TGCAGTGCTAGATACGGGACTAGGGCTTCCGATGAGCTGTTCTTC
many	TRBV6-1	-	TRBJ1-5	CASSEAVNSNQPQHF	TGTGCCAGCAGTGAAGCGGTAAATAGCAATCAGCCCCAGCATTTT
medium-sized	TRBV28	-	TRBJ2-7	CASSGRRTYEQYF	TGTGCCAGCAGCGGCAGGAGGACCTACGAGCAGTACTTC
many	TRBV20-1	-	TRBJ2-1	CSARGRAGNEQFF	TGCAGTGCTAGAGGGAGGGCAGGCAATGAGCAGTTCTTC
many	TRBV10-1	TRBD1	TRBJ2-7	CASSESGTGRDEQYF	TGCGCCAGCAGTGAGTCCGGGACAGGGCGCGACGAGCAGTACTTC
-	TRBV20-1	-	TRBJ2-7	CSADPGPPYEQYF	TGCAGTGCTGACCCGGGACCACCCTACGAGCAGTACTTC
once	TRBV9	TRBD1	TRBJ2-2	CASSGTGTTGELFF	TGTGCCAGCAGTGGGACAGGGACTACCGGGGAGCTGTTTTTT
few	TRBV24-1	-	TRBJ2-1	CATSGVSGDYYNEQFF	TGTGCCACCAGTGGCGTGAGCGGAGACTACTACAATGAGCAGTTCTTC
-	TRBV12-3/TRBV12-4	-	TRBJ1-6	CASSDVDRWDSPLHF	TGTGCCAGCAGTGACGTCGACAGGTGGGATTCACCCCTCCACTTT
-	TRBV7-9	-	TRBJ2-2	CASSRGTTGELFF	TGTGCCAGCAGCCGGGGGACCACCGGGGAGCTGTTTTTT
many	TRBV24-1	-	TRBJ2-2	CATSDPGRNTGELFF	TGTGCCACCAGTGATCCGGGTCGAAACACCGGGGAGCTGTTTTTT
-	TRBV13	TRBD2	TRBJ2-3	CASSCGDAFSGSCRTDTQYF	TGTGCCAGCAGCTGTGGAGACGCATTTAGCGGGAGTTGTCGCACAGATACGCAGTATTTT
many	TRBV12-3/TRBV12-4	-	TRBJ1-4	CASSFDAEKLFF	TGTGCCAGCAGTTTTGACGCTGAAAAACTGTTTTTT
-	TRBV5-1	-	TRBJ2-1	CASNSGVNSYNEQFF	TGCGCCAGCAACTCAGGGGTCAACTCCTACAATGAGCAGTTCTTC
medium-sized	TRBV6-1	TRBD1	TRBJ2-2	CASSDSDRPGELFF	TGTGCCAGCAGCGACTCGGACAGGCCCGGGGAGCTGTTTTTT